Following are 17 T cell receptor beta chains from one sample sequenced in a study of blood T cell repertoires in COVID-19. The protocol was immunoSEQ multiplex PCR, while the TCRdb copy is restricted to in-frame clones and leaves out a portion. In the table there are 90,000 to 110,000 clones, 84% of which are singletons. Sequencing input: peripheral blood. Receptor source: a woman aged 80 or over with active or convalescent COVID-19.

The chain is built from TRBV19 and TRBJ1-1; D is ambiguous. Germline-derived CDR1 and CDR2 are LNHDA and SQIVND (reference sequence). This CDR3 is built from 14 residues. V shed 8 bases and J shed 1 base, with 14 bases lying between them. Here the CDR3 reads CASGTDDTNTEAFF. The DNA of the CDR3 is TGTGCCAGTGGAACAGACGATACGAACACTGAAGCTTTCTTT.

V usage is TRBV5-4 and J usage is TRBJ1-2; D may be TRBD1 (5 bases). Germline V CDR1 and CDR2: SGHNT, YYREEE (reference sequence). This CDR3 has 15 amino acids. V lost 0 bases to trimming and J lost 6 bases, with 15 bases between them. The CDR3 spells CASSLGVTGEDGYTF. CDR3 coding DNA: TGTGCCAGCAGCTTGGGGGTAACGGGGGAGGATGGCTACACCTTC.

This CDR3 reads CASSLLGGRGDTQYF. DNA for the CDR3: TGTGCCAGCAGTTTACTAGGCGGGAGAGGGGATACGCAGTATTTT. V and J are TRBV27 and TRBJ2-3; 7 positions match TRBD2. CDR1 is MNHEY and CDR2 is SMNVEV in the germline V gene (reference sequence). The CDR3 sequence is 15 residues long. Trimming took 2 bases from V and 6 from J; bases not matched to a gene: 8.

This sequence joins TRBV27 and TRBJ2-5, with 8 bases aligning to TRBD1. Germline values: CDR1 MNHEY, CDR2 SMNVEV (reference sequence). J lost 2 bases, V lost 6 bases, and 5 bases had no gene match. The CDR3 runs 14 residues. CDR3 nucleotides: TGTGCCAGCAGACCCGGACAGGGACAAGAGACCCAGTACTTC. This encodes CASRPGQGQETQYF.

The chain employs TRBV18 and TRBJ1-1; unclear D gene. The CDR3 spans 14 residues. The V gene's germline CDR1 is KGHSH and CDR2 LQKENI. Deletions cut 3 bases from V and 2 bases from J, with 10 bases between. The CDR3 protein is CASSPRSFNTEAFF. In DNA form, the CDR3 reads TGTGCCAGCTCACCTCGGAGTTTCAACACTGAAGCTTTCTTT. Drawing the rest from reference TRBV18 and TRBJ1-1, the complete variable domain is NAGVMQNPRHLVRRRGQEARLRCSPMKGHSHVYWYRQLPEEGLKFMVYLQKENIIDESGMPKERFSAEFPKEGPSILRIQQVVRGDSAAYFCASSPRSFNTEAFFGQGTRLTVV.

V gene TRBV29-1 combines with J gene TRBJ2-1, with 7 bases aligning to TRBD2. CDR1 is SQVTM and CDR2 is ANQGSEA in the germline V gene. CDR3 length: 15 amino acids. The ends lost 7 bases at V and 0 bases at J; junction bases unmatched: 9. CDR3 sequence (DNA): TGCAGCGCAAGGGTCGGGACTATCTCCTACAATGAGCAGTTCTTC. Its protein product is CSARVGTISYNEQFF.

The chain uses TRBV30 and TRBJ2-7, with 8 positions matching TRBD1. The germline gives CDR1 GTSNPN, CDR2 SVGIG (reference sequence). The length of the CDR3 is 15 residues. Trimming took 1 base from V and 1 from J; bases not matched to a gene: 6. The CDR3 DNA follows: TGTGCCTGGAGTGATTCAGGGGGCAATTCCTACGAGCAGTACTTC. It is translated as CAWSDSGGNSYEQYF.

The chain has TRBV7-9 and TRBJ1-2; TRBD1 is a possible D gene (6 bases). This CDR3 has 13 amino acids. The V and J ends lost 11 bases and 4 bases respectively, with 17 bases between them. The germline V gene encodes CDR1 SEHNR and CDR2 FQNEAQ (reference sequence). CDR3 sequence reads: CAGQTEALYGYTF. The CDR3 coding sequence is TGTGCCGGACAGACAGAGGCCCTCTATGGCTACACCTTC.

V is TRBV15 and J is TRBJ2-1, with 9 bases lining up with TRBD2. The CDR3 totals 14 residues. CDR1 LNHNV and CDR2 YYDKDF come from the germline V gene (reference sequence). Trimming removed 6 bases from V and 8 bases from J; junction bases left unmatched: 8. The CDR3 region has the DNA TGTGCCACCAGGGGGACTAGCCGGTTCGATGAGCAGTTCTTC. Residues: CATRGTSRFDEQFF.

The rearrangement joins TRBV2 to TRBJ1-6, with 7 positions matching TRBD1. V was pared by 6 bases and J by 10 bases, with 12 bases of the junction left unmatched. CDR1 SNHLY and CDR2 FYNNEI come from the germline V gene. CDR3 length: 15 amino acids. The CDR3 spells CASRRWGQSRSPLHF. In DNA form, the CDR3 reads TGTGCCAGCAGGCGGTGGGGACAGTCTCGGTCACCCCTCCACTTT.

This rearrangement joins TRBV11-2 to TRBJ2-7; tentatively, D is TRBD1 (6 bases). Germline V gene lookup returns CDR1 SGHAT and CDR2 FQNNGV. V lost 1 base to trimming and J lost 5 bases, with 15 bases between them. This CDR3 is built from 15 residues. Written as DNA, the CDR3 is TGTGCCAGCAGCTTAGCCCGGACAGTAAGGGACGAGCAGTACTTC. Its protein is CASSLARTVRDEQYF. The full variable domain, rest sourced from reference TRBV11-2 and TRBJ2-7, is EAGVAQSPRYKIIEKRQSVAFWCNPISGHATLYWYQQILGQGPKLLIQFQNNGVVDDSQLPKDRFSAERLKGVDSTLKIQPAKLEDSAVYLCASSLARTVRDEQYFGPGTRLTVT.

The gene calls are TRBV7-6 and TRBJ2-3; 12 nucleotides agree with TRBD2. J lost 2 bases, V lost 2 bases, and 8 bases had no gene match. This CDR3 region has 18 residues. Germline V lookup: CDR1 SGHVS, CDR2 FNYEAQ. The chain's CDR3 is CASSLMTSGSGFTDTQYF. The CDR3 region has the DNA TGTGCCAGCAGCTTAATGACTAGCGGGAGCGGCTTCACAGATACGCAGTATTTT.

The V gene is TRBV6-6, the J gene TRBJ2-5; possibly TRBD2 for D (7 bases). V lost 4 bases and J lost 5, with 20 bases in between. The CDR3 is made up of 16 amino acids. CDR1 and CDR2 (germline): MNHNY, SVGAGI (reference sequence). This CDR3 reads CASSFGGGTGAETQYF. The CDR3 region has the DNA TGTGCCAGCAGTTTCGGGGGAGGGACGGGGGCTGAGACCCAGTACTTC.

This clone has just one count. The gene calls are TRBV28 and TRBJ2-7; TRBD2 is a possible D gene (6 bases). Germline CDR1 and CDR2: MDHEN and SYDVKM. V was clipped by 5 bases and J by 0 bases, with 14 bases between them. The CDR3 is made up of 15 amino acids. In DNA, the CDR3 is TGTGCCAGCAGTCCCCATGGTAGCGGCTCCTACGAGCAGTACTTC. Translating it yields CASSPHGSGSYEQYF.

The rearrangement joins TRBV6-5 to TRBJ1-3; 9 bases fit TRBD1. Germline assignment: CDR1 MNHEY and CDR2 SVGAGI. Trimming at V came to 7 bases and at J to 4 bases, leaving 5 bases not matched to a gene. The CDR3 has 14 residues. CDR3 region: CASTQGALGNTIYF. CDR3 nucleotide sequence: TGTGCCAGCACACAGGGGGCGCTGGGAAACACCATATATTTT.

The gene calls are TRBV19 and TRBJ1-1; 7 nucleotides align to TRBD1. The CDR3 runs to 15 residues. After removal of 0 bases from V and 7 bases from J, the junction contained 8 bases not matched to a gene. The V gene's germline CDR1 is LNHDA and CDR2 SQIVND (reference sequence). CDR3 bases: TGTGCCAGTAGTATAGACACAGGGGCTCCCCTTGAAGCTTTCTTT. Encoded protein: CASSIDTGAPLEAFF. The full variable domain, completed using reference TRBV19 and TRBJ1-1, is DGGITQSPKYLFRKEGQNVTLSCEQNLNHDAMYWYRQDPGQGLRLIYYSQIVNDFQKGDIAEGYSVSREKKESFPLTVTSAQKNPTAFYLCASSIDTGAPLEAFFGQGTRLTVV.

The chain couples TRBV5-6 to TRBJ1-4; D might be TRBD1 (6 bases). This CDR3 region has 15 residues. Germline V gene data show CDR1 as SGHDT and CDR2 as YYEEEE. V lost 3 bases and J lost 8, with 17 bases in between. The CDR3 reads CASSSTRTEVEKLFF. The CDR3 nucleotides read TGTGCCAGCAGCTCAACCAGGACAGAGGTGGAAAAACTGTTTTTT. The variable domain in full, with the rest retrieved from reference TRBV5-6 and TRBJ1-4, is DAGVTQSPTHLIKTRGQQVTLRCSPKSGHDTVSWYQQALGQGPQFIFQYYEEEERQRGNFPDRFSGHQFPNYSSELNVNALLLGDSALYLCASSSTRTEVEKLFFGSGTQLSVL.